This T cell receptor (beta chain) emerged from a study of T cells in Graves' hyperthyroidism and ophthalmopathy. Many counts were recorded for this clonotype. Amplification targeted TCR beta CDR3 regions from RNA transcripts. RT-PCR in the first round (using the HTBI primer set) targeted the TCR CDR3. TCRdb re-analysed the multiplex PCR reads in MiXCR, keeping a single row per CDR3 protein. This table holds roughly 580,000 distinct CDR3 sequences, approximately 14% found once. The V and J ends lost 3 bases and 5 bases, in that order; junction bases with no gene match: 8. The CDR3 totals 15 residues. Germline-derived CDR1 and CDR2 are ENHRY and SYGVKD.

Sequenced: blood. This clonotype was obtained from a woman aged 25 to 39 with Graves' hyperthyroidism that later progressed to Graves' ophthalmopathy. This chain connects TRBV10-3 to TRBJ1-1; 8 bases are shared with TRBD1. The CDR3 nucleotides read TGTGCCATCAGTGACGGACAGGGAGCGTCGACTGAAGCTTTCTTT. As protein: CAISDGQGASTEAFF.